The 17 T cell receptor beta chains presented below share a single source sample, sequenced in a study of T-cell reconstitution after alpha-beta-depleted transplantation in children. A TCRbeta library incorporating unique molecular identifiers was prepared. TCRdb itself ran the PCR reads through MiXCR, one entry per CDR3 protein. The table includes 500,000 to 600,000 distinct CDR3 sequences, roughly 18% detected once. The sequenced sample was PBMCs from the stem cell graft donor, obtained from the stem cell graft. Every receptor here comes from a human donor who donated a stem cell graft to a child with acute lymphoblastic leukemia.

The CDR3 region is CASSLDWGNSNEKLFF. As DNA, the CDR3 is TGTGCCAGCAGCTTGGATTGGGGGAATTCTAATGAAAAACTGTTTTTT. This sequence joins TRBV5-6 and TRBJ1-4; maybe TRBD1 (5 bases). Germline V gene data show CDR1 as SGHDT and CDR2 as YYEEEE. The CDR3 is 16 residues long. Deletions cut 0 bases from V and 3 bases from J, with 12 bases between.

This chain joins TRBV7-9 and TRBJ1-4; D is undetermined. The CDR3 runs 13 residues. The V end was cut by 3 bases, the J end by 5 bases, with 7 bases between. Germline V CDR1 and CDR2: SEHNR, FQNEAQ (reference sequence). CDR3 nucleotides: TGTGCCAGCAGCTTCTCTGGGAATGAAAAACTGTTTTTT. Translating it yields CASSFSGNEKLFF.

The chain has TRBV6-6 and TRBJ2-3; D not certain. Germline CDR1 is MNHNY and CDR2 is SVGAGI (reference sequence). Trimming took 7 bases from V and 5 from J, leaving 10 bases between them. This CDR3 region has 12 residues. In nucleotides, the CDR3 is TGTGCCAGCACCAGCACTATAGATACGCAGTATTTT. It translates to CASTSTIDTQYF.

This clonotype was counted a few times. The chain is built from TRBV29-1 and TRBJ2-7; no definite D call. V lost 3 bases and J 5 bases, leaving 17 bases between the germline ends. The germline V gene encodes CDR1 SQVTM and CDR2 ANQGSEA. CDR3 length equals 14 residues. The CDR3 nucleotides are TGCAGCGTTGACCCGAGAGGAAAAAATAACGAGCAGTACTTC. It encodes CSVDPRGKNNEQYF.

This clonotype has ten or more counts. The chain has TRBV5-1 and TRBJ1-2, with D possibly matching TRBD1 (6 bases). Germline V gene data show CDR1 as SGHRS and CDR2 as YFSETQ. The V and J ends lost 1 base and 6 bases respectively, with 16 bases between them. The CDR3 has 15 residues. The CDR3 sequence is CASSLLNGGADGYTF. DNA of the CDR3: TGCGCCAGCAGCTTGTTGAACGGGGGCGCGGATGGCTACACCTTC.

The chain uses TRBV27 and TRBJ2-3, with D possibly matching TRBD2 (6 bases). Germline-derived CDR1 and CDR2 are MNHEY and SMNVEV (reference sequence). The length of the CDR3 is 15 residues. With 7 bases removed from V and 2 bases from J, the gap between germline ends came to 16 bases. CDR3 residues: CASNPQRVVTDTQYF. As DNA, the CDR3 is TGTGCCAGCAACCCTCAGCGGGTCGTCACAGATACGCAGTATTTT.

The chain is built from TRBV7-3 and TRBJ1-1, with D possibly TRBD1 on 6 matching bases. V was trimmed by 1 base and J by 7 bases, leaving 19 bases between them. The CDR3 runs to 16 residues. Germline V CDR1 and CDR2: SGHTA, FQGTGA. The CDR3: CASSLMETGGADEAFF. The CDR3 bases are TGTGCCAGCAGCTTAATGGAGACGGGGGGGGCTGATGAAGCTTTCTTT.

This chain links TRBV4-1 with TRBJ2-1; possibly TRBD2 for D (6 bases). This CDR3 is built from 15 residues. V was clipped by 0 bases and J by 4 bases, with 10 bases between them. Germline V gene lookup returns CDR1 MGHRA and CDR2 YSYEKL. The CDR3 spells CASSQEGREYNEQFF. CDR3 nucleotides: TGCGCCAGCAGCCAAGAAGGTCGGGAGTACAATGAGCAGTTCTTC.

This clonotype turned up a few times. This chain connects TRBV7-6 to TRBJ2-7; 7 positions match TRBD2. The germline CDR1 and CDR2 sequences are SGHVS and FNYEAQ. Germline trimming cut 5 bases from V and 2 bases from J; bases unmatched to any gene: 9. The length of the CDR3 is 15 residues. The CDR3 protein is CASSPTSAFTYEQYF. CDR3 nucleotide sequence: TGTGCCAGCAGCCCTACTAGCGCCTTCACCTACGAGCAGTACTTC. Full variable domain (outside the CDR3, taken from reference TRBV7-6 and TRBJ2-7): GAGVSQSPRYKVTKRGQDVALRCDPISGHVSLYWYRQALGQGPEFLTYFNYEAQQDKSGLPNDRFSAERPEGSISTLTIQRTEQRDSAMYRCASSPTSAFTYEQYFGPGTRLTVT.

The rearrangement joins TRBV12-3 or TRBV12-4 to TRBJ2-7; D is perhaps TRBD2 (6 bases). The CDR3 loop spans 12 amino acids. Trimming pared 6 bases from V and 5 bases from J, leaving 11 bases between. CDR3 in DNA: TGTGCCAGCAGGGGACTGAACGACGAGCAGTACTTC. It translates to CASRGLNDEQYF.

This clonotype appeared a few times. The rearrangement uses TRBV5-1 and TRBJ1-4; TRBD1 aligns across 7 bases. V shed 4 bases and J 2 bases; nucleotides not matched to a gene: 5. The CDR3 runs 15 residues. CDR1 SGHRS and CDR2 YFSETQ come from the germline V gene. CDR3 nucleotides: TGCGCCAGCAGCCGCCTCAGGGGGACTAATGAAAAACTGTTTTTT. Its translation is CASSRLRGTNEKLFF. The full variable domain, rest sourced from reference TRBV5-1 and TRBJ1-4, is KAGVTQTPRYLIKTRGQQVTLSCSPISGHRSVSWYQQTPGQGLQFLFEYFSETQRNKGNFPGRFSGRQFSNSRSEMNVSTLELGDSALYLCASSRLRGTNEKLFFGSGTQLSVL.

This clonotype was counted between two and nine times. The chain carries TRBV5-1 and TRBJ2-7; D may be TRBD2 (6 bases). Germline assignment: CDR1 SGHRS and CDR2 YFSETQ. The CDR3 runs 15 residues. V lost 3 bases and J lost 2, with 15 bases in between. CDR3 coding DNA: TGCGCCAGCAGCTCCCATAGCGGTTCCCCCTACGAGCAGTACTTC. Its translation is CASSSHSGSPYEQYF.

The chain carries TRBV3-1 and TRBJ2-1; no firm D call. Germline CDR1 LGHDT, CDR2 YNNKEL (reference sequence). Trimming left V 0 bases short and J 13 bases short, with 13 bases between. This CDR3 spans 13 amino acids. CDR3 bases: TGTGCCAGCAGCCAAGATATTTTGGGATTTCAGTTCTTC. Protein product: CASSQDILGFQFF.

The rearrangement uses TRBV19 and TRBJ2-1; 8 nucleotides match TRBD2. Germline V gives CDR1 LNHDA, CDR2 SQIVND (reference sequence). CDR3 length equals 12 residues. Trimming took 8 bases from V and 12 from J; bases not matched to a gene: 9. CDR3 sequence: CASSGLAGGQFF. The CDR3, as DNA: TGTGCCAGTTCAGGACTAGCCGGAGGGCAGTTCTTC.

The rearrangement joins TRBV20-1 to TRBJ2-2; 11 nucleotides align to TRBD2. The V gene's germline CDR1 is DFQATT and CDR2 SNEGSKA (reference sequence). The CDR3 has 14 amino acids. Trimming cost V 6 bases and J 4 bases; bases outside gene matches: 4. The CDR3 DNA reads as TGCAGTGCACATAGCGGGAGGGCCACCGGGGAGCTGTTTTTT. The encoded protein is CSAHSGRATGELFF.

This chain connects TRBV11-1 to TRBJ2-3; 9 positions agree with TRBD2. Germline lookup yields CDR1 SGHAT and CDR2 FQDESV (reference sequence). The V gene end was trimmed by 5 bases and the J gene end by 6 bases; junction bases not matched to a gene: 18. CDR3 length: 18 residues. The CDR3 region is CASSGWVGRGRDRDTQYF. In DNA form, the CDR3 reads TGTGCCAGCAGCGGTTGGGTCGGACGCGGGAGGGACCGGGATACGCAGTATTTT. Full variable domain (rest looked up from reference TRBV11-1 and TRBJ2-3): EAEVAQSPRYKITEKSQAVAFWCDPISGHATLYWYRQILGQGPELLVQFQDESVVDDSQLPKDRFSAERLKGVDSTLKIQPAELGDSAMYLCASSGWVGRGRDRDTQYFGPGTRLTVL.

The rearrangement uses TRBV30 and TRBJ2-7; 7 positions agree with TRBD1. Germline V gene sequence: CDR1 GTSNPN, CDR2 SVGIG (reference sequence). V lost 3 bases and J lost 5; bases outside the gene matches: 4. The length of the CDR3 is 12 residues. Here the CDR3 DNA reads TGTGCCTGGAGGAAAGACAGGGACGAGCAGTACTTC. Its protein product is CAWRKDRDEQYF.